These T cell receptor beta chains were read from a single sample in a study of blood T cell repertoires in COVID-19. Using immunoSEQ multiplex PCR, the repertoire was profiled, and TCRdb retains in-frame clones only, with some absent. The sample includes approximately 52,000 clones, around 84% of them seen just once. Material: peripheral blood. These receptors all stem from an elderly woman with acute or convalescent COVID-19. Both conserved end residues are part of each CDR3. The D gene is left open where the match is weak. Only part of the rows carry a size: once, few, many, or a class if the clone is expanded.

cdr3_nt,cdr3_aa,v_call,clone_size,d_call,j_call
TGTGCCAGCCGTTCGGGTTTGGACATTCAGTACTTC,CASRSGLDIQYF,TRBV6-5,-,-,TRBJ2-4
TGTGCCAGCAGCGGGACCGGGACAGGGGGCACAGATACGCAGTATTTT,CASSGTGTGGTDTQYF,TRBV5-6,-,TRBD1,TRBJ2-3
TGTGCCAGCAGCACACCTCTGGGCAGCTACAATGAGCAGTTCTTC,CASSTPLGSYNEQFF,TRBV3-1/TRBV3-2,-,-,TRBJ2-1
TGTGCCAGCAGCCAACGGGGGACTAACTATGGCTACACCTTC,CASSQRGTNYGYTF,TRBV3-1/TRBV3-2,once,-,TRBJ1-2
TGTGCCACCAGTGATCTCTCCGGGACAGGGGGTGGCACAGATACGCAGTATTTT,CATSDLSGTGGGTDTQYF,TRBV24-1,-,TRBD1,TRBJ2-3
TGTGCCACCAGCAGAGATAGGCTAGGGAACACTGAAGCTTTCTTT,CATSRDRLGNTEAFF,TRBV15,-,-,TRBJ1-1
TGTGCCAGTAGTATTGGACAGGGCTTACCACCCCTCCACTTT,CASSIGQGLPPLHF,TRBV19,once,TRBD1,TRBJ1-6
TGTGCTGCGGCCCGATTGGACACTGAAGCTTTCTTT,CAAARLDTEAFF,TRBV6-6,-,-,TRBJ1-1
TGTGCCAGCAGCGCCCACGGGAAGCAAGAGACCCAGTACTTC,CASSAHGKQETQYF,TRBV9,few,-,TRBJ2-5
TGTGCCTGGAAATTCGCGGGGAACTCACCCCTCCACTTT,CAWKFAGNSPLHF,TRBV30,few,-,TRBJ1-6
TGCGCCAGCAGCTTGGATGCAGGGGGTCCCTATGGCTACACCTTC,CASSLDAGGPYGYTF,TRBV5-1,once,TRBD1,TRBJ1-2
TGTGCCAGCAGTGTTGGGCAGGGAGGAGGTTCACCCCTCCACTTT,CASSVGQGGGSPLHF,TRBV2,-,-,TRBJ1-6
TGTGCCAGCAGTTTGTACGCGGGATCGGGCTACACCTTC,CASSLYAGSGYTF,TRBV27,-,-,TRBJ1-2
TGTGCCAGCAAAGAACAGGGGGTAGTTGCAACTAATGAAAAACTGTTTTTT,CASKEQGVVATNEKLFF,TRBV19,-,TRBD1,TRBJ1-4
TGCGCCAGCAGCTTGGAACTGCCGAATGAAAAACTGTTTTTT,CASSLELPNEKLFF,TRBV5-1,-,-,TRBJ1-4
TGTGCCAGCAGCTTCGGCGGGCCCGGGGATACGCAGTATTTT,CASSFGGPGDTQYF,TRBV11-2,-,-,TRBJ2-3
TGTGCCAGCAGTGGCGGGACCGAGACCCAGTACTTC,CASSGGTETQYF,TRBV2,once,-,TRBJ2-5
TGTGCCAGCAGCTTAGGCGGAGGAAACACCATATATTTT,CASSLGGGNTIYF,TRBV7-2,-,-,TRBJ1-3
TGTGCCAGCAGCCCGGGTGGATCCTACGAGCAGTACTTC,CASSPGGSYEQYF,TRBV7-9,-,-,TRBJ2-7
TGTGCTAGTGCAACGGTCCCTGAAGCTTTCTTT,CASATVPEAFF,TRBV12-5,-,-,TRBJ1-1
TGTGCCAGCAGCAAGGGACAGGGGTTCGTCGACGAGCAGTACTTC,CASSKGQGFVDEQYF,TRBV7-9,few,TRBD1,TRBJ2-7
TGTGCCAGCAGCTTGGATATGGGGGGGCCGTACGAGCAGTACTTC,CASSLDMGGPYEQYF,TRBV11-3,medium-sized,-,TRBJ2-7
TGTGCCAGCAGTCCCGCGGGGAGGGCTGGTAATGAAAAACTGTTTTTT,CASSPAGRAGNEKLFF,TRBV27,-,-,TRBJ1-4
TGTGCCAGCAGTGAAAACAGGGCCGGTCAGCCCCAGCATTTT,CASSENRAGQPQHF,TRBV6-1,-,-,TRBJ1-5
TGTGCCTGGAGTTTCGGGACAGGGGCTCATGAGCAGTTCTTC,CAWSFGTGAHEQFF,TRBV30,-,TRBD1,TRBJ2-1
TGCAGCGTTGAAGATCGGTCGGGATATGGCTACACCTTC,CSVEDRSGYGYTF,TRBV29-1,few,-,TRBJ1-2
TGTGCCAGCATGGTAGCGGGGAGTTACGAGCAGTACTTC,CASMVAGSYEQYF,TRBV27,few,TRBD2,TRBJ2-7
TGTGCCAGCAGCACCGGGACAGGAGGTCAGCCCCAGCATTTT,CASSTGTGGQPQHF,TRBV6-5,-,TRBD1,TRBJ1-5
TGCGCCAGCAGCTCTGGACAGGGAACAGGGGGCTACACCTTC,CASSSGQGTGGYTF,TRBV5-1,-,TRBD1,TRBJ1-2
TGCGCCAGCAGCCCGGGACTAGCGGGGCCGAATCAAGAGACCCAGTACTTC,CASSPGLAGPNQETQYF,TRBV5-1,-,TRBD2,TRBJ2-5
TGTGCCAGCAGTGGTCCAGGCGGGGATTCACCCCTCCACTTT,CASSGPGGDSPLHF,TRBV2,-,-,TRBJ1-6
TGTGCCAGCAGCTTAGCAGGACAGTCCCTAGAGCAGTACTTC,CASSLAGQSLEQYF,TRBV7-9,-,-,TRBJ2-7
TGCGCCAGCAGTGAGTCGATATCCAGGGGCCCGAACACTGAAGCTTTCTTT,CASSESISRGPNTEAFF,TRBV10-2,-,-,TRBJ1-1
TGTGCCAGCTCTCCGACCTTGTCAGACAGGGGGGGGAACACTGAAGCTTTCTTT,CASSPTLSDRGGNTEAFF,TRBV7-9,-,TRBD1,TRBJ1-1
TGCGCCAGCAGCCTCAGTGGAGACTCCTACGGATACGAGCAGTACTTC,CASSLSGDSYGYEQYF,TRBV4-1,-,-,TRBJ2-7
TGCGCCAGCAGCCCAGACAGGGTGAACACTGAAGCTTTCTTT,CASSPDRVNTEAFF,TRBV5-1,-,TRBD1,TRBJ1-1
TGTGCCAGCAGCTTAATAGGGGGCCCTAGTGGAACTGAAGCTTTCTTT,CASSLIGGPSGTEAFF,TRBV7-9,-,TRBD1,TRBJ1-1
TGTGCCAGCAGCCAAGGTAGGACTAGCGGTAAGAAGACCCAGTACTTC,CASSQGRTSGKKTQYF,TRBV3-1/TRBV3-2,-,TRBD2,TRBJ2-5
TGTGCCAGTAGTATCTGGACAGGGGCGCCGGAGACCCAGTACTTC,CASSIWTGAPETQYF,TRBV19,-,TRBD1,TRBJ2-5
TGTGCCAGCTCACCACTTTCACGGTGGCAGGGGCCTGGAAACACCATATATTTT,CASSPLSRWQGPGNTIYF,TRBV18,-,-,TRBJ1-3